These 26 T cell receptor beta chains came from one sample sequenced in a study of PD-1 blockade in classical Hodgkin lymphoma. Data came from immunoSEQ multiplex PCR; TCRdb stores just in-frame clones and leaves some out. The sample has about 97,000 clones, approximately 88% seen once. All the patients suffered relapse after autologous stem cell transplantation, and brentuximab vedotin exposure differed. The sequenced sample was peripheral blood mononuclear cells (PBMCs), obtained at baseline. The source of these receptors is a human donor with classical Hodgkin lymphoma.

The chain employs TRBV19 and TRBJ2-1, with TRBD2 matching over 12 bases. Trimming removed 4 bases from V and 4 bases from J; junction bases left unmatched: 8. From germline, CDR1 is LNHDA and CDR2 SQIVND (reference sequence). The CDR3 is 17 residues long. The CDR3 sequence is CASSTLAGGPSYNEQFF. Here the CDR3 DNA reads TGTGCCAGTAGTACCCTAGCGGGAGGGCCGAGTTACAATGAGCAGTTCTTC. The full variable domain, with the rest looked up from reference TRBV19 and TRBJ2-1, is DGGITQSPKYLFRKEGQNVTLSCEQNLNHDAMYWYRQDPGQGLRLIYYSQIVNDFQKGDIAEGYSVSREKKESFPLTVTSAQKNPTAFYLCASSTLAGGPSYNEQFFGPGTRLTVL.

CDR3 residues: CASSPSGLAGVSYEQYF. The CDR3 DNA follows: TGTGCCAGCAGCCCCTCGGGACTAGCGGGAGTGTCATACGAGCAGTACTTC. The V call is TRBV5-6, the J call TRBJ2-7; the match to TRBD2 covers 14 bases. In germline, CDR1 is SGHDT, CDR2 YYEEEE. The CDR3 runs to 17 residues. The trim removed 4 bases at V and 4 bases at J, leaving 10 bases unmatched.

The rearrangement links TRBV28 to TRBJ2-7, with D tentatively TRBD2 (6 bases). The CDR3 length is 13 residues. Trimming took 9 bases from V and 3 from J, leaving 15 bases between them. Per the germline V gene, CDR1 is MDHEN and CDR2 is SYDVKM. The CDR3, as DNA: TGTGCCAGTACCCGGGGAGGAAACTACGAGCAGTACTTC. Translation gives CASTRGGNYEQYF. Full variable domain (remainder filled in from reference TRBV28 and TRBJ2-7): DVKVTQSSRYLVKRTGEKVFLECVQDMDHENMFWYRQDPGLGLRLIYFSYDVKMKEKGDIPEGYSVSREKKERFSLILESASTNQTSMYLCASTRGGNYEQYFGPGTRLTVT.

The CDR3 DNA reads TGTGCCAGCAGCCCGCGTCCCGGGACGCTGGGCCACAATGAGCAGTTCTTC. It encodes CASSPRPGTLGHNEQFF. V is TRBV11-3 and J is TRBJ2-1; D may be TRBD1 or TRBD2 (5 bases each). In germline, CDR1 is SGHNT, CDR2 YENEEA. The CDR3 is 17 residues long. V was shortened by 5 bases and J by 5 bases, with 22 bases between the two germline ends.

The chain carries TRBV5-1 and TRBJ2-7; 12 nucleotides agree with TRBD2. CDR3 length equals 16 residues. The J segment lost 7 bases and the V segment lost 3 bases, leaving 11 bases of the junction unmatched. Germline CDR1 reads SGHRS; CDR2 reads YFSETQ. CDR3 protein: CASSWGRLAGDEEQYF. DNA for the CDR3: TGCGCCAGCAGCTGGGGGCGACTAGCGGGAGACGAAGAGCAGTACTTC.

The rearrangement uses TRBV30 and TRBJ2-7; D uncertain. In germline, CDR1 is GTSNPN, CDR2 SVGIG (reference sequence). The CDR3 consists of 13 residues. V lost 1 base and J 4 bases, leaving 11 bases between the germline ends. CDR3 DNA sequence: TGTGCCTGGAGTGAGTCACACACTTACGAGCAGTACTTC. The encoded protein is CAWSESHTYEQYF.

The chain links TRBV10-1 to TRBJ2-3; D not certain. V was pared by 3 bases and J by 2 bases, with 12 bases between. The CDR3 has 15 residues. The germline V gene encodes CDR1 WNHNN and CDR2 SYGVQD (reference sequence). The CDR3: CASSDFGSSTDTQYF. The CDR3 DNA sequence: TGCGCCAGCAGTGATTTCGGTAGCTCCACAGATACGCAGTATTTT.

The rearrangement links TRBV19 to TRBJ2-1; TRBD2 matches 8 bases. The junction had 9 bases not matched to a gene; V was cut back by 5 bases and J by 9 bases. This CDR3 spans 14 amino acids. Germline-derived CDR1 and CDR2 are LNHDA and SQIVND (reference sequence). Here the CDR3 DNA reads TGTGCCAGTAGTCGCGGGGGGCGCTTACTTGAGCAGTTCTTC. Protein product: CASSRGGRLLEQFF.

The V gene is TRBV5-1, the J gene TRBJ2-3; TRBD1 might be the D (5 bases). The CDR3 has 14 amino acids. Germline V gives CDR1 SGHRS, CDR2 YFSETQ. Deletions cut 3 bases from V and 2 bases from J, with 10 bases between. The CDR3 region is CASSSRQITDTQYF. CDR3 DNA: TGCGCCAGCAGCTCCCGACAGATCACAGATACGCAGTATTTT. The complete variable domain, with remaining parts taken from reference TRBV5-1 and TRBJ2-3, reads KAGVTQTPRYLIKTRGQQVTLSCSPISGHRSVSWYQQTPGQGLQFLFEYFSETQRNKGNFPGRFSGRQFSNSRSEMNVSTLELGDSALYLCASSSRQITDTQYFGPGTRLTVL.

Only one count was recorded for this clone. This sequence joins TRBV5-4 and TRBJ1-3; D ambiguous. The CDR3 runs to 14 residues. Between the trimmed V and J ends, which lost 6 bases and 4 bases, there was a span of 14 bases. Per the germline V gene, CDR1 is SGHNT and CDR2 is YYREEE (reference sequence). The CDR3 is CASIHRVLGNTIYF. Here the CDR3 DNA reads TGTGCCAGCATCCACAGAGTTTTGGGAAACACCATATATTTT.

The rearrangement uses TRBV4-1 and TRBJ2-5; 7 nucleotides agree with TRBD2. This CDR3 is 15 amino acids long. CDR1 and CDR2 from the germline V gene are MGHRA and YSYEKL. The V segment lost 0 bases and the J segment 5 bases; nucleotides outside the gene matches: 6. CDR3 in amino acids: CASSQDPAGVETQYF. Here the CDR3 DNA reads TGCGCCAGCAGCCAAGATCCCGCGGGAGTGGAGACCCAGTACTTC.

As to this clone: One end of the junction is discordant with germline, which a read error may explain. The chain uses TRBV28 and TRBJ1-2; a weak D match, TRBD1 (5 bases). The germline V gene has CDR1 MDHEN and CDR2 SYDVKM. The CDR3 extends over 12 amino acids. DNA for the CDR3: TGTGCCCGCAGGGTCTCTAACTATGGCTACACCTTC. Translation: CARRVSNYGYTF.

The CDR3 here is CACSTGANVLTF. The DNA of the CDR3 is TGTGCCTGCAGTACTGGGGCCAACGTCCTGACTTTC. The genes are TRBV30 and TRBJ2-6; D is unresolved. This CDR3 has 12 amino acids. The germline gives CDR1 GTSNPN, CDR2 SVGIG (reference sequence). Trimming left V 6 bases short and J 2 bases short, with 5 bases between. Using reference TRBV30 and TRBJ2-6 for the parts outside the CDR3, the full variable domain is SQTIHQWPATLVQPVGSPLSLECTVEGTSNPNLYWYRQAAGRGLQLLFYSVGIGQISSEVPQNLSASRPQDRQFILSSKKLLLSDSGFYLCACSTGANVLTFGAGSRLTVL.

The V and J genes are TRBV29-1 and TRBJ2-3; 7 nucleotides line up with TRBD1. Losses at the gene ends were 2 bases for V and 6 bases for J; bases not matched to a gene: 8. CDR1 and CDR2 from the germline V gene are SQVTM and ANQGSEA. This CDR3 contains 14 residues. Here the CDR3 DNA reads TGCAGCGTTGAAAGACAGGGTGGTAGGGATACGCAGTATTTT. It specifies CSVERQGGRDTQYF.

The chain employs TRBV11-2 and TRBJ2-1, with TRBD2 identical over 7 bases. With V trimmed by 5 bases and J by 4 bases, 8 bases remained unmatched. CDR1 is SGHAT and CDR2 is FQNNGV in the germline V gene. The CDR3 runs to 15 residues. The CDR3 sequence: CASSPQASGYNEQFF. CDR3 nucleotides: TGTGCCAGCAGCCCCCAGGCTAGCGGATACAATGAGCAGTTCTTC.

The chain employs TRBV19 and TRBJ1-4; TRBD1 matches 7 bases. Germline assignment: CDR1 LNHDA and CDR2 SQIVND (reference sequence). V trimming: 5 bases; J trimming: 5 bases; junction bases outside the gene matches: 8. CDR3 size: 15 residues. In DNA, the CDR3 is TGTGCCAGTAGTGGAGGGGGCCGGTGGAATGAAAAACTGTTTTTT. Protein: CASSGGGRWNEKLFF.

Here the CDR3 DNA reads TGTGCCAGCAGCCAAGACGACACGGCCTACAATGAGCAGTTCTTC. As protein: CASSQDDTAYNEQFF. The V call is TRBV14, the J call TRBJ2-1; no reliable D call. Germline V gene data show CDR1 as SGHDN and CDR2 as FVKESK. This CDR3 has 15 amino acids. V was shortened by 0 bases and J by 2 bases, with 8 bases between the two germline ends.

The chain recombines TRBV6-1 with TRBJ2-6; D gene ambiguous. The CDR3 has 17 amino acids. Trimming removed 3 bases at V and 0 bases at J, with 12 bases between. From germline, CDR1 is MNHNS and CDR2 SASEGT. CDR3: CASSDLGQFSGANVLTF. CDR3 sequence (DNA): TGTGCCAGCAGTGACCTCGGTCAGTTCTCTGGGGCCAACGTCCTGACTTTC.

The V call is TRBV28, the J call TRBJ2-7; 8 bases are shared with TRBD2. Germline V gene lookup returns CDR1 MDHEN and CDR2 SYDVKM. CDR3 length: 16 residues. The V segment lost 3 bases and the J segment 2 bases; nucleotides outside the gene matches: 9. The CDR3 region is CASSFLGGAKAYEQYF. The CDR3 nucleotides read TGTGCCAGCAGTTTTCTCGGGGGGGCAAAAGCCTACGAGCAGTACTTC.

The chain joins TRBV25-1 to TRBJ2-1, with D maybe TRBD2 (5 bases). CDR3 length: 15 amino acids. Germline CDR1 reads MGHDK; CDR2 reads SYGVNS. Trimming took 2 bases from V and 0 from J, leaving 8 bases between them. CDR3 sequence: CASSERGYSYNEQFF. The CDR3 DNA is TGTGCCAGCAGTGAACGAGGGTACTCCTACAATGAGCAGTTCTTC.

The chain employs TRBV7-2 and TRBJ2-1, with 11 bases that match TRBD2. CDR1 is SGHTA, CDR2 FQGNSA, per germline. This CDR3 comprises 16 residues. J lost 5 bases, V lost 0 bases, and 3 bases had no gene match. In nucleotides, the CDR3 is TGTGCCAGCAGCTTAGCGAGACTAGCGGGGAACAATGAGCAGTTCTTC. Residues: CASSLARLAGNNEQFF.

The V gene is TRBV6-5, the J gene TRBJ2-7, with 8 bases identical to TRBD2. The CDR3 is 15 residues long. The trim removed 7 bases at V and 3 bases at J, leaving 11 bases unmatched. CDR1 is MNHEY and CDR2 is SVGAGI in the germline V gene. The CDR3, as DNA: TGTGCCAGCACTCAGGGAAGCGGGAGATTCTACGAGCAGTACTTC. Its translation is CASTQGSGRFYEQYF.

The J gene is TRBJ1-1, the V gene TRBV7-2, with D possibly TRBD1 on 6 matching bases. The CDR3 totals 15 residues. V gave up 4 bases and J gave up 0 bases, with 12 bases separating them. The germline CDR1 and CDR2 sequences are SGHTA and FQGNSA. CDR3 region: CASSYQGTLNTEAFF. DNA for the CDR3: TGTGCCAGCAGCTACCAGGGGACGTTGAACACTGAAGCTTTCTTT.

This sequence joins TRBV5-1 and TRBJ2-7; 7 bases are a match to TRBD2. This CDR3 region has 14 residues. J gave up 4 bases and V 1 base, and 5 bases lay outside the gene matches. Germline V CDR1 and CDR2: SGHRS, YFSETQ. The DNA for the CDR3 is TGCGCCAGCAGCTTGTGGCCTAGCGGATACGAGCAGTACTTC. Amino acid sequence: CASSLWPSGYEQYF.

The gene calls are TRBV18 and TRBJ2-2, with TRBD2 matching 9 bases. Germline V gene sequence: CDR1 KGHSH, CDR2 LQKENI. The CDR3 contains 15 residues. Trimming at V came to 1 base and at J to 3 bases, leaving 0 bases not matched to a gene. The CDR3 is CASSPRLADTGELFF. CDR3 bases: TGTGCCAGCTCACCACGACTAGCGGACACCGGGGAGCTGTTTTTT.

The chain combines TRBV12-5 with TRBJ1-6, with D unclear. V dropped 4 bases and J dropped 1 base, with 8 bases sitting between them. This CDR3 is built from 15 residues. The germline V gene has CDR1 LGHNT and CDR2 FRNRAP. CDR3 in amino acids: CASGYKGSYNSPLHF. CDR3 in DNA: TGTGCTAGTGGTTATAAGGGATCCTATAATTCACCCCTCCACTTT.